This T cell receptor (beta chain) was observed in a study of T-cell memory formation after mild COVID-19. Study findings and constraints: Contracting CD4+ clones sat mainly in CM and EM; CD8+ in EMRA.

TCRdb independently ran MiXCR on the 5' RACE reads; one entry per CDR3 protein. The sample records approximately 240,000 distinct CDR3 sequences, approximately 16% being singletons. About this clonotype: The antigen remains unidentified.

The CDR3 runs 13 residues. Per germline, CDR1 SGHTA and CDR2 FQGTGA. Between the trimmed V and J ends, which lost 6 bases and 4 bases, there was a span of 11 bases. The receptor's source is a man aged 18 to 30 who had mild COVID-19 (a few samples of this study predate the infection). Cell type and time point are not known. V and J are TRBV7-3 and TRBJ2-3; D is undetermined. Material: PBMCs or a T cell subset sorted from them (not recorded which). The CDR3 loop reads CASSPPSSDTQYF. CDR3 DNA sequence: TGTGCCAGCAGTCCCCCCTCCTCAGATACGCAGTATTTT.